Shown below are 5 T cell receptor beta chains from a single sample sequenced in a study of T cell changes during pregnancy in multiple sclerosis. This table comes from immunoSEQ multiplex PCR, and its TCRdb copy is limited to in-frame clones, with some not included. This sample has about 43,000 clones, with roughly nine tenths found just once. The sequencing used peripheral blood, collected in the second trimester of pregnancy. The source is a female donor in good health, enrolled as a control in a pregnancy study.

The CDR3 DNA reads as TGTGCCAGCAGTTTATCATCTTCCAGTTCCTACGAGCAGTACTTC. This sequence encodes CASSLSSSSSYEQYF. The chain carries TRBV27 and TRBJ2-7; no reliable D call. Trimming pared 0 bases from V and 1 base from J, leaving 10 bases between. The CDR3 contains 15 residues. Germline-derived CDR1 and CDR2 are MNHEY and SMNVEV (reference sequence).

CDR3 coding DNA: TGTGCCAGCAGCGGGACTAGCGGACCAGATACGCAGTATTTT. Translated: CASSGTSGPDTQYF. This chain joins TRBV2 and TRBJ2-3; TRBD2 aligns across 11 bases. From germline, CDR1 is SNHLY and CDR2 FYNNEI. Trimming took 6 bases from V and 4 from J; bases not matched to a gene: 3. This CDR3 comprises 14 residues.

This rearrangement joins TRBV5-6 to TRBJ2-5, with D perhaps TRBD2 (5 bases). There are 15 residues in the CDR3. V gave up 6 bases and J gave up 5 bases, with 20 bases separating them. CDR1 and CDR2 from the germline V gene are SGHDT and YYEEEE. The CDR3 nucleotides are TGTGCCAGCAACTTTGGGTCAGGAGGTGGGGAGACCCAGTACTTC. This gives the protein CASNFGSGGGETQYF.

The chain has TRBV29-1 and TRBJ1-5; D is unclear. The germline gives CDR1 SQVTM, CDR2 ANQGSEA. V dropped 4 bases and J dropped 3 bases, with 10 bases sitting between them. The CDR3 is made up of 13 amino acids. CDR3 sequence: CSVVSGDNQPQHF. CDR3 DNA: TGCAGCGTTGTATCCGGGGACAATCAGCCCCAGCATTTT.

The chain uses TRBV30 and TRBJ1-4, with no clear D. Germline assignment: CDR1 GTSNPN and CDR2 SVGIG (reference sequence). Trimming stripped 0 bases from V and 7 bases from J, with 9 bases between. The CDR3 is 13 amino acids. The CDR3 DNA sequence: TGTGCCTGGAGTGTACAGCGGGGTGAAAAACTGTTTTTT. The encoded protein is CAWSVQRGEKLFF.